What follows is one T cell receptor (beta chain) and its context. Its specificity is unknown. Clones were read by immunoSEQ multiplex PCR, and TCRdb kept only the in-frame ones, dropping some. The sample lists about 40,000 clones, about 87% occurring once. The data are from a study of T cells in narcolepsy. Points from the study as a whole: Autoreactive clonotypes reportedly recurred in blood of same and different patients, not controls.

The J segment lost 11 bases and the V segment lost 5 bases, leaving 15 bases of the junction unmatched. The CDR3 contains 15 residues. Per the germline V gene, CDR1 is SNHLY and CDR2 is FYNNEI. The sequencing sample was made of CD45RA- memory CD4+ T cells from PBMCs. V gene TRBV2 combines with J gene TRBJ1-1; 9 bases are shared with TRBD1. This receptor was taken from a human donor with narcolepsy. DNA for the CDR3: TGTGCCAGCAGTTCGGATGCCGGGACAGGGATATCGGCTTTCTTT. Translated, it gives CASSSDAGTGISAFF.